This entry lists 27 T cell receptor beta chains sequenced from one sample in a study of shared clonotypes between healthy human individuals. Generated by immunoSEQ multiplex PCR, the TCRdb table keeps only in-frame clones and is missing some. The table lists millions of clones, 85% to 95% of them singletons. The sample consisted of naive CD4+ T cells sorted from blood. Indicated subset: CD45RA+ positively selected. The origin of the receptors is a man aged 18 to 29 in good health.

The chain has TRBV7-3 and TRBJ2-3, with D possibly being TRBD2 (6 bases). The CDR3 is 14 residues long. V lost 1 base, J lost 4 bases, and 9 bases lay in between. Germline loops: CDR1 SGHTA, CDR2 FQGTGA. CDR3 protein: CASSLIGGPDTQYF. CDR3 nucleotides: TGTGCCAGCAGCTTAATCGGAGGGCCAGATACGCAGTATTTT.

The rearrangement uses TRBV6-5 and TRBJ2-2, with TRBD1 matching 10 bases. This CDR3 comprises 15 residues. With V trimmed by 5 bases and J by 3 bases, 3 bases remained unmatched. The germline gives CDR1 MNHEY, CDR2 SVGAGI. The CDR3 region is CASSRQGAYTGELFF. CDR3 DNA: TGTGCCAGCAGTCGACAGGGGGCGTACACCGGGGAGCTGTTTTTT.

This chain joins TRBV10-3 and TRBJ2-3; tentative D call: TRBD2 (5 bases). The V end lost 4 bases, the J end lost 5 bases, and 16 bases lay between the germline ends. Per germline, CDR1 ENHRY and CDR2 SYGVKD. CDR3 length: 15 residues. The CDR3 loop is CAISGLLGGGDTQYF. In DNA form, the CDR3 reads TGTGCCATCAGTGGCCTTTTGGGCGGAGGAGATACGCAGTATTTT.

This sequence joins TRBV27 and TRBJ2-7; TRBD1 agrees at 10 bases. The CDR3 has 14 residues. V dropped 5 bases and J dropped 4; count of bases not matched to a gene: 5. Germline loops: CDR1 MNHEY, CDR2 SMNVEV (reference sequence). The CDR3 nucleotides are TGTGCCAGCAGTCCGGGACAGGGGTTTTACGAGCAGTACTTC. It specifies CASSPGQGFYEQYF.

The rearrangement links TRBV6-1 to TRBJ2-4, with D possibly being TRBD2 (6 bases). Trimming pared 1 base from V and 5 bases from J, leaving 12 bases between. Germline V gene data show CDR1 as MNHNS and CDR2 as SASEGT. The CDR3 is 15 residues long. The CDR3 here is CASSEGRRGQNIQYF. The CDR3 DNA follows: TGTGCCAGCAGTGAAGGGCGGAGGGGTCAAAACATTCAGTACTTC.

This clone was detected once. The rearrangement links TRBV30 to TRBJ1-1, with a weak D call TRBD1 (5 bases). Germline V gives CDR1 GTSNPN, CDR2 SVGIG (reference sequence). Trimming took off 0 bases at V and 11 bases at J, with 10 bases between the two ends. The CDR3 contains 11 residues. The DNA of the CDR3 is TGTGCCTGGAGTGTGGGGGGTATGGCTTTCTTT. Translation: CAWSVGGMAFF.

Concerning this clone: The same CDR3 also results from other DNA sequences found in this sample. CDR3 in amino acids: CASSPGQGTDTQYF. CDR3 nucleotides: TGCGCCAGCAGCCCTGGACAGGGCACAGATACGCAGTATTTT. This rearrangement joins TRBV5-1 to TRBJ2-3; 7 nucleotides match TRBD1. The CDR3 sequence is 14 residues long. Germline values: CDR1 SGHRS, CDR2 YFSETQ. Trimming removed 4 bases from V and 1 base from J; junction bases left unmatched: 3.

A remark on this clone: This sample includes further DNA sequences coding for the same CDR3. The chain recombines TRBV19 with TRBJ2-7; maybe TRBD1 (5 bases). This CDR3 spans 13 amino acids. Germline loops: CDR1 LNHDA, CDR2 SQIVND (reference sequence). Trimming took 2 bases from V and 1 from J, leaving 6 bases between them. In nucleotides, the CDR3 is TGTGCCAGTAGTATACAGGGTTCCTACGAGCAGTACTTC. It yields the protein CASSIQGSYEQYF.

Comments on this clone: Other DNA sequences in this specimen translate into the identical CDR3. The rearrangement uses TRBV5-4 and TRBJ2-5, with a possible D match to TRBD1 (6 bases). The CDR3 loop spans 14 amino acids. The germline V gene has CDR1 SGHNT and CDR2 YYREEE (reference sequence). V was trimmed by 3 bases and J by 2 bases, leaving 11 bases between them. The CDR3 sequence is CASSSQGTQETQYF. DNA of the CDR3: TGTGCCAGCAGCTCCCAGGGGACACAAGAGACCCAGTACTTC.

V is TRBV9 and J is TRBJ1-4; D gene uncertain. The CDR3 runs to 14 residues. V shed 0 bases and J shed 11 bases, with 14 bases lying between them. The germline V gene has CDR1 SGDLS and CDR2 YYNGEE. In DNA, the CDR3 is TGTGCCAGCAGCGTAGACATCTCGGAAGACAAACTGTTTTTT. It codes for CASSVDISEDKLFF.

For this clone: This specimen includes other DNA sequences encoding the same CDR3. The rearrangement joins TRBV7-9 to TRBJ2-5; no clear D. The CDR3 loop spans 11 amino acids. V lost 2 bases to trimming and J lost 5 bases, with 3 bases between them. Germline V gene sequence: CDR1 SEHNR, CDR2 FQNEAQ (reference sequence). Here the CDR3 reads CASSLYETQYF. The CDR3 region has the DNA TGTGCCAGCAGCTTATACGAGACCCAGTACTTC.

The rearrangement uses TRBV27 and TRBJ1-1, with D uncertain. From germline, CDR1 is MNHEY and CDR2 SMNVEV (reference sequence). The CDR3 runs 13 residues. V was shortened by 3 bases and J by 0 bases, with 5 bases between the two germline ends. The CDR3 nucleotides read TGTGCCAGCAGTTTCTCGATGAACACTGAAGCTTTCTTT. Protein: CASSFSMNTEAFF.

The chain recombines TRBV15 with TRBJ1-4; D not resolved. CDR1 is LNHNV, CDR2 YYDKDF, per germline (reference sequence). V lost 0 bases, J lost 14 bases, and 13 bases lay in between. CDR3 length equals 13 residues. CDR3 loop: CATSRESGSGLFF. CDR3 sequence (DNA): TGTGCCACCAGCAGAGAGAGTGGGAGTGGGCTGTTTTTT.

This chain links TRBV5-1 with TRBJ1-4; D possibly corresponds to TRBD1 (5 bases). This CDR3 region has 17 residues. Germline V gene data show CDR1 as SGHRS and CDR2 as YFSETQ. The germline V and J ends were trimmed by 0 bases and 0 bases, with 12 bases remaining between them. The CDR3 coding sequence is TGCGCCAGCAGCTTGGAGGGGAGACAATCAACTAATGAAAAACTGTTTTTT. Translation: CASSLEGRQSTNEKLFF.

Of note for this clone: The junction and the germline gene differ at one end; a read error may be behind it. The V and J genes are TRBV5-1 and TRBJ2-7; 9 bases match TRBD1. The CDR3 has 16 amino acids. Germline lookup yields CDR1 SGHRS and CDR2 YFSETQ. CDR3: CASSETGQGVFYGQYF. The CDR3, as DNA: TGCGCCAGCAGCGAGACGGGACAGGGAGTCTTCTACGGGCAGTACTTC.

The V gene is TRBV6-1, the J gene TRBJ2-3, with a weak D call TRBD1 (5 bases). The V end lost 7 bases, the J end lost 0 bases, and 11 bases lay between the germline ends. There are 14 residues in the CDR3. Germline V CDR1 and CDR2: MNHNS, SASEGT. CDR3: CASTPGPSTDTQYF. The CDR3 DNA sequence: TGTGCCAGCACCCCAGGGCCTAGCACAGATACGCAGTATTTT.

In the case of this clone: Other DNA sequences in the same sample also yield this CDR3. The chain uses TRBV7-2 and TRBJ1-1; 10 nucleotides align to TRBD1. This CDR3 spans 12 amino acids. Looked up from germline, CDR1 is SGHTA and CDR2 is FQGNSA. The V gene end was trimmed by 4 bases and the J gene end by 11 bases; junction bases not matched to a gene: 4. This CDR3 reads CASSYGTGAAFF. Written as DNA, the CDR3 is TGTGCCAGCAGCTACGGGACAGGGGCCGCTTTCTTT.

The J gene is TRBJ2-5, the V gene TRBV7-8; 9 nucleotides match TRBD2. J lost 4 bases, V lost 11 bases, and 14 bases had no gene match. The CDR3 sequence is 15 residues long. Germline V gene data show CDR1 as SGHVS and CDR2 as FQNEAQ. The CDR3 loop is CAGVPAGGGGETQYF. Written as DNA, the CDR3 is TGTGCCGGGGTGCCAGCGGGGGGAGGAGGAGAGACCCAGTACTTC.

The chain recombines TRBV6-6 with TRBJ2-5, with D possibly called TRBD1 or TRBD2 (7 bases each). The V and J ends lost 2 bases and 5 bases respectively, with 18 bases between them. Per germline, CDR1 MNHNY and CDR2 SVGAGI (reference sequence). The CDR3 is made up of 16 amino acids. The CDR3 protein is CASSYPRGGFGETQYF. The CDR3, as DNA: TGTGCCAGCAGTTACCCCAGGGGGGGGTTTGGCGAGACCCAGTACTTC.

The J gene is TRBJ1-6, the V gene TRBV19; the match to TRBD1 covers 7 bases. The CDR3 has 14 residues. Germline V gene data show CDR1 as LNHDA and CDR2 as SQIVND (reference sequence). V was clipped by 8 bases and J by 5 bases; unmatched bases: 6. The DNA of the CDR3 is TGTGCCAGTCAGCCGGGACAGCATAATTCACCCCTCCACTTT. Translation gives CASQPGQHNSPLHF.

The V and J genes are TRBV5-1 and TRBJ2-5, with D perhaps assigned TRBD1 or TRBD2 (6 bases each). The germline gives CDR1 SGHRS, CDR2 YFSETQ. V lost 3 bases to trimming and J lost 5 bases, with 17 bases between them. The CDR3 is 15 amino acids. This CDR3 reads CASSSRGPGQETQYF. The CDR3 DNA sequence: TGCGCCAGCAGCTCCCGGGGGCCGGGCCAGGAGACCCAGTACTTC.

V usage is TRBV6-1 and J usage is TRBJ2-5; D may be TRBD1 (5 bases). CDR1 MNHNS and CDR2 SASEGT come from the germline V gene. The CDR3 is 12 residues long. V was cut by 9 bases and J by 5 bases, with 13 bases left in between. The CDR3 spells CASTQGLETQYF. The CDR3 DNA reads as TGTGCCAGTACGCAGGGTCTTGAGACCCAGTACTTC.

CDR3 nucleotide sequence: TGTGCCAGTGGGGGGCAAGCTGACAGCTACCAAGAGACCCAGTACTTC. This sequence encodes CASGGQADSYQETQYF. The chain recombines TRBV19 with TRBJ2-5, with D possibly being TRBD1 or TRBD2 (6 bases each). The V end was cut by 8 bases, the J end by 0 bases, with 19 bases between. There are 16 residues in the CDR3. Germline V gene sequence: CDR1 LNHDA, CDR2 SQIVND (reference sequence).

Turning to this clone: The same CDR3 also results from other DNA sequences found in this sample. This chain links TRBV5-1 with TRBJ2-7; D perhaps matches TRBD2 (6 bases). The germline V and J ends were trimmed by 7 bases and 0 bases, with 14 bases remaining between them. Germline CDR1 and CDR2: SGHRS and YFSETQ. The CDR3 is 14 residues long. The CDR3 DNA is TGCGCCAGCTCCCCCGGGGGATCCTCCTACGAGCAGTACTTC. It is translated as CASSPGGSSYEQYF.

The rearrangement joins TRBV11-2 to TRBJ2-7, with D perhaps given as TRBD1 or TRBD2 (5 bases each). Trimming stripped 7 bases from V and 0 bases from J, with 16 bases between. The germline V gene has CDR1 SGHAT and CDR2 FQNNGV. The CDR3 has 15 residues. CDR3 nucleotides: TGTGCCAGCACCCCTCTCGGGACGGACTCCTACGAGCAGTACTTC. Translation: CASTPLGTDSYEQYF.

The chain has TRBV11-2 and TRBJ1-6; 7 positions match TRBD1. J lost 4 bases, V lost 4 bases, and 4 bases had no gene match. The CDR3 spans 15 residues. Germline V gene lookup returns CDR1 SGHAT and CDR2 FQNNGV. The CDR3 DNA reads TGTGCCAGCAGCTCCTTACAGGGGTATAATTCACCCCTCCACTTT. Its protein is CASSSLQGYNSPLHF. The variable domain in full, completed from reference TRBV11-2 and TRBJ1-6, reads EAGVAQSPRYKIIEKRQSVAFWCNPISGHATLYWYQQILGQGPKLLIQFQNNGVVDDSQLPKDRFSAERLKGVDSTLKIQPAKLEDSAVYLCASSSLQGYNSPLHFGNGTRLTVT.

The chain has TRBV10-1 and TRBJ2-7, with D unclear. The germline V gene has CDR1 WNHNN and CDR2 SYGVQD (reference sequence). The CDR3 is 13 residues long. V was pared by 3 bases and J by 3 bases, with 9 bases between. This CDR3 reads CASSERLGYEQYF. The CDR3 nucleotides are TGCGCCAGCAGTGAAAGGTTAGGCTACGAGCAGTACTTC.